This T cell receptor (beta chain) was recorded in a study of human T cells and chemical hapten exposure. Study outcomes and limitations: Compared to controls, expanded TCRs made significantly more large clusters of similar CDR3s.

TCRdb redid the calling of the RACE reads with MiXCR, one entry per CDR3 protein. This table holds around 100,000 distinct CDR3 sequences, roughly 11% found once. As to time point: patch test 2, 6 weeks after DPC sensitization. Treatment of the sample: therapeutic diphenylcyclopropenone sensitization with weekly scalp DPC. This clonotype has at least ten counts. Its matching antigen is unknown. Specimen: whole blood, collected in connection with sensitization to the hapten diphenylcyclopropenone (DPC). The sequence was collected from a middle-aged woman with alopecia areata. Some clones in this sample may be carry-over from other donors' samples.

For the CDR3, the DNA is TGCAGTGCTAGACTCAACCCTACCTACGAGCAGTACTTC. Amino acid sequence: CSARLNPTYEQYF. V usage is TRBV20-1 and J usage is TRBJ2-7; no reliable D call. Germline V lookup: CDR1 DFQATT, CDR2 SNEGSKA (reference sequence). Trimming removed 2 bases from V and 2 bases from J, with 10 bases in between. This CDR3 is built from 13 residues.